This T cell receptor (beta chain) was recorded in a study of cytomegalovirus exposure and HLA in healthy donors. Background on the study: Sequencing of some 200 million T cells in an earlier analysis found 95 million to 120 million unique TCR beta sequences. Study outcomes and limitations: Researchers counted around 180 TCR beta chains as cytomegalovirus-associated. Most subjects had HLA-A and HLA-B alleles reportedly predicted accurately by TCR beta sequences. Highest at DRB1 and lowest at HLA-C, TCR association rates differed among HLA loci in a later analysis.

The CDR3 is made up of 14 amino acids. With 0 bases removed from V and 8 bases from J, the gap between germline ends came to 13 bases. Germline CDR1 GTSNPN, CDR2 SVGIG (reference sequence). On this clone itself: What it binds is not known.

PCR involved 60 Vbeta and 13 Jbeta primers. Repertoires were generated with immunoSEQ multiplex PCR, while TCRdb's copy carries only in-frame clones and drops some. This table holds 150,000 to 200,000 clones, more than 75% found once. The sequencing input was PBMCs. The rearrangement links TRBV30 to TRBJ1-4; D is ambiguous. The receptor's source is a woman aged 18-29 years in good health and CMV-seronegative. The CDR3 nucleotides read TGTGCCTGGAGTGTAACCAGGATCGCCGAAAAACTGTTTTTT. Amino acid sequence: CAWSVTRIAEKLFF.